Listed below are T cell receptor beta chains from one sample, sequenced in a study of PD-1 blockade in classical Hodgkin lymphoma. Only in-frame clones appear in the TCRdb table, and some are missing; sequencing was by immunoSEQ multiplex PCR. The table records around 50,000 clones, around four fifths of them present only once. This specimen consisted of peripheral blood mononuclear cells (PBMCs), obtained before the fourth cycle of nivolumab. These receptors were taken from a human donor with classical Hodgkin lymphoma. Each CDR3 is given with its conserved first and last residue. The D gene is left open where the match is weak. Some rows mark clone size as missing; the rest say once, few, many or name a class of expanded clone.

J	size	length	D	V	DNA	CDR3
TRBJ2-1	-	11	-	TRBV6-1	TGTGCCAGCCGGGACTACAATGAGCAGTTCTTC	CASRDYNEQFF
TRBJ1-1	-	13	-	TRBV2	TGTGCCAGCAGTGTACAGAGGAGCACTGAAGCTTTCTTT	CASSVQRSTEAFF
TRBJ2-5	few	15	-	TRBV2	TGTGCCAGCGGAGGAAGGACTTTTTCTAGTGAGACCCAGTACTTC	CASGGRTFSSETQYF
TRBJ1-5	-	13	-	TRBV7-3	TGTGCCAGCAGCTTCGGAGGGGTTCAGCCCCAGCATTTT	CASSFGGVQPQHF
TRBJ2-7	-	15	TRBD1	TRBV5-1	TGCGCCAGCAGCGGCGGCGGGACAGGGTTATACGAGCAGTACTTC	CASSGGGTGLYEQYF
TRBJ2-7	-	10	-	TRBV2	TGTGCCAGCAACCCCTACGAGCAGTACTTC	CASNPYEQYF
TRBJ1-4	-	14	-	TRBV2	TGTGCCAGCAGGGTTCCCCGGCAGGGTGAAAAACTGTTTTTT	CASRVPRQGEKLFF
TRBJ2-5	-	15	TRBD1	TRBV18	TGTGCCAGCTCCCCCGACAGGGGGCGAGTGGAGACCCAGTACTTC	CASSPDRGRVETQYF
TRBJ2-1	-	11	-	TRBV11-3	TGTGCCAGCAGCTTGGGGAATGAGCAGTTCTTC	CASSLGNEQFF
TRBJ1-1	-	16	-	TRBV10-2	TGCGCCTCCATGAGGGGGGGGCCGGGGGAGAACACTGAAGCTTTCTTT	CASMRGGPGENTEAFF
TRBJ2-3	-	16	TRBD1	TRBV28	TGTGCCAGCAGTTTGGGGACAGGGGGAACGGCAGATACGCAGTATTTT	CASSLGTGGTADTQYF
TRBJ1-2	-	15	-	TRBV28	TGTGCCAGCAGTTCCCAAATAAATCTTAACTATGGCTACACCTTC	CASSSQINLNYGYTF
TRBJ2-2	-	17	-	TRBV27	TGTGCCAGCAAACTGGAGTGGGAGCCAGGGGACACCGGGGAGCTGTTTTTT	CASKLEWEPGDTGELFF
TRBJ2-3	-	13	TRBD2	TRBV14	TGTGCCAGCAGCCATTCCGGGACTACCACGCAGTATTTT	CASSHSGTTTQYF
TRBJ2-3	few	18	TRBD2	TRBV23-1	TGCGCCAGCAGTCAAAGGCGGGAGAAGGGTGAAGTTTCAGATACGCAGTATTTT	CASSQRREKGEVSDTQYF
TRBJ2-1	-	13	TRBD2	TRBV7-9	TGTGCCAGCAGGAGCGGGACCTACAATGAGCAGTTCTTC	CASRSGTYNEQFF
TRBJ2-3	once	15	TRBD2	TRBV19	TGTGCCAGTAGTATGTCGGCGGGAGGGAAAGATACGCAGTATTTT	CASSMSAGGKDTQYF
TRBJ2-5	once	13	-	TRBV12-1	TGTGCCAGCAGCTTTGAAGGGAGGGAGACCCAGTACTTC	CASSFEGRETQYF
TRBJ2-1	-	15	-	TRBV29-1	TGCAGCGTTGAAGCGCCTGGACTGAGAGGAAATGAGCAGTTCTTC	CSVEAPGLRGNEQFF
TRBJ2-2	-	14	-	TRBV5-1	TGCGCCAGCAGCTTGGGGTTGGACACCGGGGAGCTGTTTTTT	CASSLGLDTGELFF
TRBJ2-7	-	15	-	TRBV2	TGTGCCAGCAGTGAGGGCAAAGGGGGGCCTTGCGAGCAGTACTTC	CASSEGKGGPCEQYF
TRBJ2-7	-	13	-	TRBV4-1	TGCGCCAGCAGCCACAGAAATTACGACGAGCAGTACTTC	CASSHRNYDEQYF